This paragraph covers one TCR beta chain sequence. Germline CDR1 KGHDR, CDR2 SFDVKD. This CDR3 comprises 17 residues. The ends lost 6 bases at V and 3 bases at J; junction bases unmatched: 9. This sample was taken from a study of T cell responses to AZD1222 COVID-19 vaccine. Sequenced by immunoSEQ multiplex PCR; TCRdb stores in-frame clones only, minus some. This sample has 75,000 to 100,000 clones, with roughly nine tenths found just once. The chain recombines TRBV24-1 with TRBJ1-4; 10 nucleotides line up with TRBD1. The sequence was collected from an adult in good health. This specimen was peripheral blood, taken on day 0 of AZD1222 vaccination. CDR3 in amino acids: CATSPGQGIAANEKLFF. The CDR3 DNA follows: TGTGCCACCAGTCCGGGACAGGGGATTGCAGCTAATGAAAAACTGTTTTTT.